Sequencing of this T cell receptor beta chain was carried out in a study of CD8+ T cells in alopecia areata. Study-level results: Among patients, TCR sharing was less clear than in mice, a difference possibly due in part to HLA diversity in the patient population.

Germline V gene lookup returns CDR1 SGHNT and CDR2 YYREEE (reference sequence). The CDR3 is made up of 14 amino acids. With V trimmed by 3 bases and J by 3 bases, 6 bases remained unmatched. As concerns this clone: Its antigen is currently unknown.

Extracted RNA was reverse transcribed into cDNA, the sequencing template. Clones were sequenced by immunoSEQ multiplex PCR, and TCRdb holds only the in-frame ones, with some missing. This table holds fewer than 110,000 clones, less than 90% found once. Treatment here: oral pan-JAK inhibitor, 5-10 mg twice daily. The sequenced sample was CD8+ T cells sorted from blood, obtained at week 24, from a patient treated with tofacitinib. The sequence derives from a human donor with alopecia areata. J is TRBJ2-7 and V is TRBV5-4, with 7 bases that match TRBD1. CDR3 DNA: TGTGCCAGCAGCTCGACAGGGCGGGTCTACGAGCAGTACTTC. Translating gives CASSSTGRVYEQYF. The whole variable domain, filled in from reference TRBV5-4 and TRBJ2-7, reads ETGVTQSPTHLIKTRGQQVTLRCSSQSGHNTVSWYQQALGQGPQFIFQYYREEENGRGNFPPRFSGLQFPNYSSELNVNALELDDSALYLCASSSTGRVYEQYFGPGTRLTVT.